This entry describes one T cell receptor beta chain. Its matching antigen is unknown. Germline loops: CDR1 MNHEY, CDR2 SVGAGI. The CDR3 contains 13 residues. Trimming pared 5 bases from V and 3 bases from J, leaving 11 bases between. The sample originates from a study of PD-1 blockade in classical Hodgkin lymphoma. General study points: Baseline diversity resembling that of newly diagnosed patients was seen in complete responders. Before treatment, TCR diversity in newly diagnosed patients was reportedly lower than in healthy donors.

Noted time point: cycle 4 day 1 (C4D1), after 6 weeks of nivolumab. The patients all showed relapse after autologous stem cell transplantation, while their brentuximab vedotin exposure varied. Only in-frame clones appear in the TCRdb table, and some are missing; sequencing was by immunoSEQ multiplex PCR. The table has about 44,000 clones, 66% seen once. The chain couples TRBV6-5 to TRBJ2-7, with D hard to call. The material sequenced was peripheral blood mononuclear cells (PBMCs), taken before the fourth cycle of nivolumab. The TCR sequence derives from a human donor with classical Hodgkin lymphoma. DNA of the CDR3: TGTGCCAGCAGTGCAGACCCCGGCTACGAGCAGTACTTC. This encodes CASSADPGYEQYF.